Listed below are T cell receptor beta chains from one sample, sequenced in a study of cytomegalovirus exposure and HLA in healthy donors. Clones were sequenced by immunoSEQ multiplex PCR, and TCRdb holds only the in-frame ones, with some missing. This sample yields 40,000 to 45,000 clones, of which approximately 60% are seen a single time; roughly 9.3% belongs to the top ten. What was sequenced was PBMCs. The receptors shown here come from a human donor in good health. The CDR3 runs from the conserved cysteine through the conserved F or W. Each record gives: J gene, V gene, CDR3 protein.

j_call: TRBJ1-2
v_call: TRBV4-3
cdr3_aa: CASSQDVGSAGYGYTF

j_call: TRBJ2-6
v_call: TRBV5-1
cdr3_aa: CASSPELTSGANVLTF

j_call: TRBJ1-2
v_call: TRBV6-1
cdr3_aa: CASSRLRNYGYTF

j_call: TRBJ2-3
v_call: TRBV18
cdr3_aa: CASGGDFLFPDTQYF

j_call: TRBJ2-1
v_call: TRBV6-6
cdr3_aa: CASSYRRGAVDNEQFF

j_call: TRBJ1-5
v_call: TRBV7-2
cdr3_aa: CASSIQGTSNQPQHF

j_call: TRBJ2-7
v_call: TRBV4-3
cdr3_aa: CASSRGLTGATNEQYF

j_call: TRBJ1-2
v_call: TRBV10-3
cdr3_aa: CAISESRSSTSYGYTF

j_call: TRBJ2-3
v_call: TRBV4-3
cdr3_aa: CASSPLGGLADTQYF

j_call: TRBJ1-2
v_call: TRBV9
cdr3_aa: CASQGHGYTF

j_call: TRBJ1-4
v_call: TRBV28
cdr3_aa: CASSLWDRDDEKLFF

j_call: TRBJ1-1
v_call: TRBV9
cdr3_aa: CASSVLGNTEAFF

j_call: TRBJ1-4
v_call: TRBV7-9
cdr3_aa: CASSLPGSTNEKLFF

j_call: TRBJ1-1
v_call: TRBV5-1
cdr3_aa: CASSFGTGHTEAFF

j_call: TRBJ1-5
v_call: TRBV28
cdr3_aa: CASSFYRGQPQHF

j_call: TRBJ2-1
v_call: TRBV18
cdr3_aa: CASSPGRHEQFF

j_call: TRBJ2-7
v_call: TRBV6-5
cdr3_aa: CASRATGNSYEQYF

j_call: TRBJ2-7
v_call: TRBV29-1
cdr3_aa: CSVWFSTAEQYF

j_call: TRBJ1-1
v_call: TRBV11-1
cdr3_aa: CASSPRQAGTEAFF

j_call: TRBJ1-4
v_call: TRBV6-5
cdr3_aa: CASSYSTIITNEKLFF

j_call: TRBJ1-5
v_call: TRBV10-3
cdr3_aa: CAISDPPDRTDHSNQPQHF

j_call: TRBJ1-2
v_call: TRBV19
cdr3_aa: CASGIDDRDNGYTF

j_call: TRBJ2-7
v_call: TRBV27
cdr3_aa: CASSFTSGGAYEQYF

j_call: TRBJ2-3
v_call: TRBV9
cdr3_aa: CASSVTSSGTDTQYF

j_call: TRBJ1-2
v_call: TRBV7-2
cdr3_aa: CASSLRQGVGYTF

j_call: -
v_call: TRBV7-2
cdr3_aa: CASTLQFEQYF

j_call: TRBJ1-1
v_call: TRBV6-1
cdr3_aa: CASSLINTEAFF

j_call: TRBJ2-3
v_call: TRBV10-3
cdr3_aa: CAIGVAGGGTDTQYF

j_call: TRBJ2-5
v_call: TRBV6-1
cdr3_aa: CASSEAQGIGETQYF

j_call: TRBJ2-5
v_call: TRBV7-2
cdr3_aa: CASSLVGGGYGQETQYF

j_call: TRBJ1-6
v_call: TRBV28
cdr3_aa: CASSWGQGFSYSPLHF

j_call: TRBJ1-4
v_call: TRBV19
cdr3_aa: CASSIDAGMAAFF

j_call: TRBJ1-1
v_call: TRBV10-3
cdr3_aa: CAISEGTRLGAFF

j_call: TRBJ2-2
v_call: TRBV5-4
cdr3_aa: CASSPLTGELFF

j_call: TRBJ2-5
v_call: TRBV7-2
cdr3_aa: CASSLDPTPPFQETQYF

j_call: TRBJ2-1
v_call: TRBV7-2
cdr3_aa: CASSLSLATHEQFF

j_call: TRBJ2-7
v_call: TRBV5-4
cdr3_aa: CASSLVPTGDYEQYF

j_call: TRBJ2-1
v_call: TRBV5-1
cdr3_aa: CASATSGGGHNEQFF

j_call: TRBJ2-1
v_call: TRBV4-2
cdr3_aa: CASSQEASGFYNEQFF

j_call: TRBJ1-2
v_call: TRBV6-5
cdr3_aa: CASSQGATGYTF

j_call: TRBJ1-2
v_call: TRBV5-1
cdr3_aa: CASSLQGVGYTF

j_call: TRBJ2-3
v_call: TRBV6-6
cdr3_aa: CATFSTDTQYF

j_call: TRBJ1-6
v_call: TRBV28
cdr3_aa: CASRLDRGSSPLHF